The 30 T cell receptor beta chains presented below share a single source sample, sequenced in a study of T cell responses to AZD1222 COVID-19 vaccine. The repertoire was sequenced with immunoSEQ multiplex PCR; TCRdb's copy has only in-frame clones and lacks some. Altogether over 100,000 clones are present, roughly 93% being singletons, with the ten largest covering around 4.7%. The material sequenced was peripheral blood, taken on day 0 of AZD1222 vaccination. These receptors were collected from an adult in good health.

V is TRBV6-1 and J is TRBJ1-2, with a tentative D call TRBD1 (6 bases). Trimming stripped 3 bases from V and 8 bases from J, with 13 bases between. Germline CDR1 is MNHNS and CDR2 is SASEGT. The CDR3 length is 13 residues. CDR3 region: CASSDYQGNGYTF. As DNA, the CDR3 is TGTGCCAGCAGTGATTATCAGGGGAACGGCTACACCTTC.

The chain has TRBV29-1 and TRBJ2-1; 9 bases are shared with TRBD1. Germline CDR1 is SQVTM and CDR2 is ANQGSEA. The CDR3 has 13 residues. The ends lost 6 bases at V and 4 bases at J; junction bases unmatched: 4. Here the CDR3 DNA reads TGCAGCGTGGGGACAGGGCTGTACAATGAGCAGTTCTTC. Protein sequence: CSVGTGLYNEQFF.

The chain recombines TRBV14 with TRBJ1-3; D uncertain. V shed 4 bases and J shed 8 bases, with 12 bases lying between them. Germline CDR1 reads SGHDN; CDR2 reads FVKESK. There are 13 residues in the CDR3. The chain's CDR3 is CASSPDPGDTIYF. CDR3 nucleotide sequence: TGTGCCAGCAGCCCGGACCCAGGCGACACCATATATTTT.

The CDR3 coding sequence is TGTGCCAGTAGTAGACTTGGGACAGCCTACGAGCAGTACTTC. Amino acid sequence: CASSRLGTAYEQYF. This chain uses TRBV19 with TRBJ2-7, with 7 bases lining up with TRBD1. This CDR3 has 14 amino acids. V was pared by 4 bases and J by 2 bases, with 5 bases of the junction left unmatched. The V gene's germline CDR1 is LNHDA and CDR2 SQIVND (reference sequence).

The V call is TRBV6-5, the J call TRBJ2-7; D remains ambiguous. V was cut by 2 bases and J by 4 bases, with 9 bases left in between. CDR3 length equals 13 residues. Germline loops: CDR1 MNHEY, CDR2 SVGAGI. The CDR3 DNA is TGTGCCAGCAGTTACGTTGGGGATTACGAGCAGTACTTC. It specifies CASSYVGDYEQYF.

The V gene is TRBV4-3, the J gene TRBJ2-7; D uncertain. The CDR3 is made up of 13 amino acids. Germline CDR1 LGHNA, CDR2 YSLEER. V was pared by 0 bases and J by 5 bases, with 8 bases between. CDR3 in amino acids: CASSQEEFDEQYF. The CDR3 DNA reads as TGCGCCAGCAGCCAAGAGGAATTTGACGAGCAGTACTTC.

The gene calls are TRBV10-1 and TRBJ2-2; 10 bases map to TRBD1. Per the germline V gene, CDR1 is WNHNN and CDR2 is SYGVQD (reference sequence). The CDR3 length is 13 residues. Trimming at V came to 9 bases and at J to 3 bases, leaving 1 base not matched to a gene. CDR3 protein: CASGQGDTGELFF. CDR3 coding DNA: TGCGCCAGTGGACAGGGGGACACCGGGGAGCTGTTTTTT.

The rearrangement joins TRBV7-9 to TRBJ2-1; 8 nucleotides match TRBD2. The CDR3 loop spans 15 amino acids. Germline V CDR1 and CDR2: SEHNR, FQNEAQ (reference sequence). Unmatched junction bases numbered 8, after V lost 6 bases and J lost 4 bases. The CDR3 nucleotides are TGTGCCAGCAGTCATCGGCGGGAGGCGTACAATGAGCAGTTCTTC. It codes for CASSHRREAYNEQFF.

V and J are TRBV29-1 and TRBJ2-1; weak D call: TRBD2 (6 bases). The V gene's germline CDR1 is SQVTM and CDR2 ANQGSEA. Trimming took 8 bases from V and 7 from J, leaving 15 bases between them. The CDR3 sequence is 12 residues long. The CDR3 DNA is TGCAGCATAGGAGGGGATATGAATGAGCAGTTCTTC. It codes for CSIGGDMNEQFF.

This chain uses TRBV28 with TRBJ2-1, with 11 bases matching TRBD2. The CDR3 has 16 residues. The V gene end was trimmed by 6 bases and the J gene end by 0 bases; junction bases not matched to a gene: 4. Germline V lookup: CDR1 MDHEN, CDR2 SYDVKM. The CDR3 reads CASSYSGRASYNEQFF. CDR3 in DNA: TGTGCCAGCAGCTATAGCGGGAGGGCCTCCTACAATGAGCAGTTCTTC. Filled out from reference TRBV28 and TRBJ2-1, the complete variable domain reads DVKVTQSSRYLVKRTGEKVFLECVQDMDHENMFWYRQDPGLGLRLIYFSYDVKMKEKGDIPEGYSVSREKKERFSLILESASTNQTSMYLCASSYSGRASYNEQFFGPGTRLTVL.

The rearrangement joins TRBV2 to TRBJ2-2, with 11 positions matching TRBD2. The junction had 0 bases not matched to a gene; V was cut back by 5 bases and J by 4 bases. CDR1 is SNHLY, CDR2 FYNNEI, per germline. This CDR3 contains 14 residues. The CDR3 region is CASSLAGGTGELFF. The CDR3 DNA sequence: TGTGCCAGCAGTCTAGCGGGAGGCACCGGGGAGCTGTTTTTT.

V gene TRBV6-5 combines with J gene TRBJ2-2, with D hard to call. The V and J ends lost 0 bases and 5 bases respectively, with 7 bases between them. Germline V CDR1 and CDR2: MNHEY, SVGAGI. The CDR3 spans 14 residues. CDR3 residues: CASSYSPGTGELFF. The CDR3 nucleotides are TGTGCCAGCAGTTACTCCCCCGGGACCGGGGAGCTGTTTTTT.

This chain connects TRBV6-5 to TRBJ2-1; 7 bases match TRBD1. The germline V gene encodes CDR1 MNHEY and CDR2 SVGAGI. Trimming at V came to 8 bases and at J to 5 bases, leaving 9 bases not matched to a gene. This CDR3 comprises 14 residues. CDR3 amino acids: CASAPDRFNNEQFF. In DNA, the CDR3 is TGTGCCAGCGCCCCGGACAGGTTTAACAATGAGCAGTTCTTC.

The chain links TRBV24-1 to TRBJ2-5, with 10 bases matching TRBD1. Per germline, CDR1 KGHDR and CDR2 SFDVKD. V was pared by 2 bases and J by 3 bases, with 8 bases of the junction left unmatched. The CDR3 totals 17 residues. In DNA form, the CDR3 reads TGTGCCACCAGTGATTCGAGCCCTGGGACAGGGGAAGAGACCCAGTACTTC. Residues: CATSDSSPGTGEETQYF.

V usage is TRBV5-1 and J usage is TRBJ2-1, with TRBD2 identical over 8 bases. The CDR3 extends over 15 amino acids. J gave up 1 base and V 5 bases, and 5 bases lay outside the gene matches. Per the germline V gene, CDR1 is SGHRS and CDR2 is YFSETQ. The CDR3 spells CASRAGGSSYNEQFF. As DNA, the CDR3 is TGCGCCAGCAGGGCGGGAGGAAGTTCCTACAATGAGCAGTTCTTC.

The chain couples TRBV28 to TRBJ2-7; no reliable D call. The CDR3 totals 12 residues. V was trimmed by 7 bases and J by 4 bases, leaving 11 bases between them. Germline V gene sequence: CDR1 MDHEN, CDR2 SYDVKM. CDR3 sequence: CASTGSPYEQYF. The CDR3 coding sequence is TGTGCCAGCACCGGTTCCCCGTACGAGCAGTACTTC.

This clone occurred a few times. V is TRBV7-2 and J is TRBJ1-6, with D hard to call. The CDR3 has 14 amino acids. V was shortened by 5 bases and J by 6 bases, with 11 bases between the two germline ends. Germline CDR1 reads SGHTA; CDR2 reads FQGNSA. CDR3 sequence: CASSSRGPNSPLHF. CDR3 bases: TGTGCCAGCAGCAGTCGGGGTCCTAATTCACCCCTCCACTTT.

This rearrangement joins TRBV7-8 to TRBJ1-1; D ambiguous. The V gene's germline CDR1 is SGHVS and CDR2 FQNEAQ. The V end was cut by 5 bases, the J end by 10 bases, with 14 bases between. The CDR3 is 12 residues long. This chain's CDR3 is CASSAHPGGAFF. Written as DNA, the CDR3 is TGTGCCAGCAGCGCTCATCCGGGAGGAGCTTTCTTT.

V gene TRBV9 combines with J gene TRBJ1-3, with D unclear. CDR3 size: 14 residues. The germline CDR1 and CDR2 sequences are SGDLS and YYNGEE. V was clipped by 5 bases and J by 2 bases, with 11 bases between them. The CDR3 DNA sequence: TGTGCCAGCAGTGTGCAGTCGGCTGGAAACACCATATATTTT. Protein product: CASSVQSAGNTIYF.

The chain recombines TRBV28 with TRBJ2-3; 7 positions match TRBD2. Unmatched junction bases numbered 9, after V lost 6 bases and J lost 6 bases. CDR1 MDHEN and CDR2 SYDVKM come from the germline V gene. The CDR3 spans 14 residues. The CDR3, as DNA: TGTGCCAGCAGCCAAACCGGGAGGCCTGATACGCAGTATTTT. Translating gives CASSQTGRPDTQYF.

This chain links TRBV2 with TRBJ1-3; unclear D gene. The CDR3 is made up of 14 amino acids. V lost 3 bases and J 0 bases, leaving 6 bases between the germline ends. Germline V gene sequence: CDR1 SNHLY, CDR2 FYNNEI. In DNA form, the CDR3 reads TGTGCCAGCAGTGACAAGAGCTCTGGAAACACCATATATTTT. Its translation is CASSDKSSGNTIYF.

This clone showed up just once. This chain connects TRBV7-8 to TRBJ1-2, with D unclear. CDR1 is SGHVS and CDR2 is FQNEAQ in the germline V gene. This CDR3 contains 15 residues. Trimming cost V 5 bases and J 0 bases, with 13 bases left between them. The chain's CDR3 is CASSPRTASNYGYTF. The CDR3 DNA is TGTGCCAGCAGCCCAAGGACGGCTTCTAACTATGGCTACACCTTC.

This chain links TRBV4-2 with TRBJ2-3, with 11 bases identical to TRBD2. Germline V gives CDR1 LGHNA, CDR2 YNFKEQ. J lost 0 bases, V lost 3 bases, and 11 bases had no gene match. This CDR3 has 19 residues. The CDR3 is CASSQVTSGTPYSTDTQYF. The CDR3 nucleotides read TGTGCCAGCAGCCAGGTGACTAGCGGGACCCCATATAGCACAGATACGCAGTATTTT.

This clone was counted once. The CDR3 spells CASSYYRALAKNIQYF. In DNA form, the CDR3 reads TGTGCCAGCAGTTACTACAGGGCCCTAGCCAAAAACATTCAGTACTTC. The chain is built from TRBV6-2 or TRBV6-3 and TRBJ2-4; D is perhaps TRBD1 (6 bases). The germline V gene encodes CDR1 MNHEY and CDR2 SVGEGT. This CDR3 spans 16 amino acids. V dropped 1 base and J dropped 0 bases, with 10 bases sitting between them.

The chain combines TRBV18 with TRBJ2-5; the D is unclear. Per the germline V gene, CDR1 is KGHSH and CDR2 is LQKENI. CDR3 length: 16 amino acids. The V end was cut by 2 bases, the J end by 2 bases, with 15 bases between. The CDR3 coding sequence is TGTGCCAGCTCACCAACACGCGGCGCCCTACAAGAGACCCAGTACTTC. As protein: CASSPTRGALQETQYF.

This rearrangement joins TRBV6-5 to TRBJ1-3; D not resolved. V was cut by 1 base and J by 0 bases, with 7 bases left in between. This CDR3 is 15 amino acids long. Germline lookup yields CDR1 MNHEY and CDR2 SVGAGI. The CDR3 DNA follows: TGTGCCAGCAGTTACTGGCAGAGCTCTGGAAACACCATATATTTT. Protein sequence: CASSYWQSSGNTIYF.

J is TRBJ2-6 and V is TRBV23-1, with TRBD1 identical over 8 bases. TRBV23-1 is placed among ORFs of uncertain function. The ends lost 10 bases at V and 3 bases at J; junction bases unmatched: 14. The CDR3 has 17 amino acids. The CDR3 nucleotides read TGCGCCACCATAGACAGGGGAAGACTGGATGGGGCCAACGTCCTGACTTTC. It is translated as CATIDRGRLDGANVLTF.

The V and J genes are TRBV20-1 and TRBJ2-7; 16 bases align to TRBD2. Germline assignment: CDR1 DFQATT and CDR2 SNEGSKA (reference sequence). With V trimmed by 3 bases and J by 3 bases, 17 bases remained unmatched. The CDR3 is 20 amino acids. CDR3 DNA sequence: TGCAGTGCTAGTTCTGCCACCGGGACTAGCGGGAGGGCCGAATACTACGAGCAGTACTTC. This translates into CSASSATGTSGRAEYYEQYF.

The gene calls are TRBV5-1 and TRBJ1-2; 8 bases match TRBD1. The V segment lost 5 bases and the J segment 4 bases; nucleotides outside the gene matches: 4. The length of the CDR3 is 13 residues. Germline V gives CDR1 SGHRS, CDR2 YFSETQ. The CDR3 spells CASRDRVSYGYTF. The CDR3 DNA reads as TGCGCCAGCAGGGACAGGGTTAGCTATGGCTACACCTTC.

This chain joins TRBV10-3 and TRBJ2-1; D unclear. Germline lookup yields CDR1 ENHRY and CDR2 SYGVKD. The CDR3 contains 16 residues. Trimming removed 3 bases from V and 0 bases from J, with 12 bases in between. In DNA form, the CDR3 reads TGTGCCATCAGTGAAAAGCCGATGAGCTCCTACAATGAGCAGTTCTTC. It is translated as CAISEKPMSSYNEQFF.